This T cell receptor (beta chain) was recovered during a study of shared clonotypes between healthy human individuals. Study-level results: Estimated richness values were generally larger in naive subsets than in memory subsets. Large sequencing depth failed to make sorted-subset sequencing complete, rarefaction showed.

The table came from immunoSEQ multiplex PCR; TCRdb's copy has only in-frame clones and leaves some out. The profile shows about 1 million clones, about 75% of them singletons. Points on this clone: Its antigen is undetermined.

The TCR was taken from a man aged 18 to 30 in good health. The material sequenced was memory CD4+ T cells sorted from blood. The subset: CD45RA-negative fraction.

The CDR3 loop is CSARRSDTQYF. Here the CDR3 DNA reads TGCAGTGCCAGACGGTCAGATACGCAGTATTTT. The chain combines TRBV20-1 with TRBJ2-3; D ambiguous. This CDR3 spans 11 amino acids. Deletions cut 6 bases from V and 4 bases from J, with 8 bases between. Germline CDR1 reads DFQATT; CDR2 reads SNEGSKA (reference sequence).